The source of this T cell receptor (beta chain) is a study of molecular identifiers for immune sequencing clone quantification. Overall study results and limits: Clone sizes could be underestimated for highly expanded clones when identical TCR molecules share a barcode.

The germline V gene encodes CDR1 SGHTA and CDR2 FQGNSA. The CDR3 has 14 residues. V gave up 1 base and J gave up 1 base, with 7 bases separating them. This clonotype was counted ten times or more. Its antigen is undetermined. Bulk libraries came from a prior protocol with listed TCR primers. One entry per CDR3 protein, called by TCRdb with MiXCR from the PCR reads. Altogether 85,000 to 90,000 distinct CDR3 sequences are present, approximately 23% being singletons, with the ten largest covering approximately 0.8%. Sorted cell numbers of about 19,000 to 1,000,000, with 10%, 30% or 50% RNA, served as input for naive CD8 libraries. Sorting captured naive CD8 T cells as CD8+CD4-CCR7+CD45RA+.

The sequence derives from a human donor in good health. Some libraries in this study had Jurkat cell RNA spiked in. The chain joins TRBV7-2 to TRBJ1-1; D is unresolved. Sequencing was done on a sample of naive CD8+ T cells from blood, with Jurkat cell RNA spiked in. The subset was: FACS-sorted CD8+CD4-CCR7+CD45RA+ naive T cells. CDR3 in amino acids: CASSLGVGNTEAFF. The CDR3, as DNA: TGTGCCAGCAGCTTAGGAGTGGGGAACACTGAAGCTTTCTTT.